This T cell receptor beta chain was observed in a study of blood T cell repertoires in COVID-19. Study summary: In each case, the material was cDNA or gDNA derived from T cells, B-cell-depleted T cells, or PBMCs.

Germline lookup yields CDR1 SGHRS and CDR2 YFSETQ. The CDR3 is made up of 15 amino acids. Deletions cut 0 bases from V and 2 bases from J, with 11 bases between. For this clone: The same CDR3 also results from other DNA sequences found in this sample.

Original methodology: Amplification from reference gene primers served as the basis for estimated nucleated cell counts. Generated by immunoSEQ multiplex PCR, the TCRdb table keeps only in-frame clones and is missing some. V and J calls and clone size follow that table, whereas D and trimming were derived from the DNA. The top ten clones hold around a sixth of a sample with tens of thousands of clones, about 90% of them seen once. The V and J genes are TRBV5-1 and TRBJ2-5; weak D call: TRBD2 (6 bases). The TCR originated in a human donor with active COVID-19. The donor label of this sample is uncertain. The sequenced sample was peripheral blood. The CDR3 sequence: CASSLARGRQETQYF. The CDR3 DNA is TGCGCCAGCAGCTTGGCGCGGGGTCGACAAGAGACCCAGTACTTC.